The rows below give T cell receptor beta chains drawn from one sample of a study of T cell clonotyping in hematopoietic cell transplantation. Using immunoSEQ multiplex PCR, the repertoire was profiled, and TCRdb retains in-frame clones only, with some absent. The table shows roughly 8,400 clones, with roughly 93% occurring only once. Specimen: PBMCs, collected 100 days after allogeneic stem cell transplant. Receptor source: a male patient in his forties or fifties who had an allogeneic stem cell transplant from a related donor, so T cells may come from the graft donor. Some clones in this sample may be carry-over from other donors' samples. Each CDR3 is given with its conserved first and last residue. Each record gives: V gene, J gene, D gene, CDR3 protein, CDR3 DNA. A D gene is named only where the DNA matches it firmly.

TRBV9	TRBJ2-7	TRBD2	CASSGPGGEQYF	TGTGCCAGCAGCGGACCCGGGGGGGAGCAGTACTTC
TRBV4-3	TRBJ1-1	NA	CASSQSPGTMNTEAFF	TGCGCCAGCAGCCAGTCCCCTGGGACAATGAACACTGAAGCTTTCTTT
TRBV7-2	TRBJ1-1	NA	CASSLRMVGRGNTEAFF	TGTGCCAGCAGCTTAAGGATGGTAGGACGCGGGAACACTGAAGCTTTCTTT
TRBV6-5	TRBJ1-1	TRBD1	CASSSYIGTGTEAFF	TGTGCCAGCAGTTCGTACATTGGGACAGGGACTGAAGCTTTCTTT
TRBV6-6	TRBJ1-5	NA	CASSSPGQPQHF	TGTGCCAGCAGTTCCCCAGGTCAGCCCCAGCATTTT
TRBV6-1	TRBJ2-5	NA	CASSEGGWLEETQYF	TGTGCCAGCAGTGAAGGGGGTTGGTTAGAAGAGACCCAGTACTTC
TRBV28	TRBJ1-2	NA	CASSFKWARGQYGYTF	TGTGCCAGCAGCTTTAAATGGGCGCGAGGACAGTATGGCTACACCTTC
TRBV5-6	TRBJ2-7	NA	CASRKQGSYEQYF	TGTGCCAGCAGGAAACAGGGAAGCTACGAGCAGTACTTC
TRBV11-2	TRBJ2-1	NA	CASSLEFPSPYNEQFF	TGTGCCAGCAGCTTAGAGTTCCCTAGTCCTTACAATGAGCAGTTCTTC
TRBV7-2	TRBJ1-1	NA	CASSRESNRVNTEAFF	TGTGCCAGCAGCAGGGAGAGCAATCGTGTGAACACTGAAGCTTTCTTT
TRBV28	TRBJ1-1	NA	CATHWGNTEAFF	TGTGCCACCCACTGGGGGAACACTGAAGCTTTCTTT
TRBV9	TRBJ1-1	TRBD1	CASSPRQGGFQSKAFF	TGTGCCAGCAGCCCCCGCCAGGGGGGATTCCAAAGTAAAGCTTTCTTT
TRBV5-4	TRBJ2-7	NA	CASSAMSTNYEQYF	TGTGCCAGCAGCGCTATGAGTACTAACTACGAGCAGTACTTC